This T cell receptor (beta chain) was recovered during a study of tumor-infiltrating lymphocytes in oesophageal squamous cell carcinoma. This clonotype was picked up a small number of times. TCRdb redid the calling of the PCR reads with MiXCR, one entry per CDR3 protein. The sample consists of more than 15,000 distinct CDR3 sequences, 35% to 50% of them appearing once. CDR1 MNHEY and CDR2 SMNVEV come from the germline V gene (reference sequence). The CDR3 sequence is 15 residues long. What was sequenced was esophageal tumor tissue. This sequence originates from a male donor with esophageal squamous cell carcinoma. The genes are TRBV27 and TRBJ2-5; 8 bases line up with TRBD2. The DNA matches TRBJ2-7 better at its end, which makes the J call doubtful. The CDR3 DNA reads as TGTGCCAGCAGTTTATGGGCGGGGGGCGGTTACGAGCAGTACTTC. It codes for CASSLWAGGGYEQYF.